This T cell receptor beta chain came from a study of identifying expanded T cells in peripheral blood. Points from the study as a whole: Variance in clone template counts between roughly two-week samples significantly increased with total template count across all healthy donors.

CDR1 is GTSNPN and CDR2 is SVGIG in the germline V gene (reference sequence). This CDR3 is 13 amino acids long. Trimming stripped 4 bases from V and 3 bases from J, with 10 bases between. Assay used: immunoSEQ multiplex PCR; TCRdb lists only in-frame clones, some missing. This sample has 100,000 or so clones, with approximately 90% found just once. A remark on this clone: Its antigen is not identified.

The chain joins TRBV30 to TRBJ1-5; D remains ambiguous. The sample taken for sequencing was blood. The receptor comes from a person aged 18 to 75 in good health. This CDR3 reads CAWTRRNNQPQHF. The CDR3 DNA reads as TGTGCCTGGACTCGCCGGAACAATCAGCCCCAGCATTTT.